This is a list of T cell receptor beta chains from one sample in a study of T cell responses to AZD1222 COVID-19 vaccine. TCRdb's copy holds only in-frame clones and misses some; the assay was immunoSEQ multiplex PCR. This sample has fewer than 150,000 clones, with around 93% found just once. The source was peripheral blood, collected 28 days after the second AZD1222 dose. These receptor sequences come from an adult who received the AZD1222 COVID-19 vaccine. The CDR3 runs from the conserved cysteine through the conserved F or W. Fields, in order: D gene, clone size, V gene, J gene, CDR3 protein, CDR3 DNA. A D gene is named only where the DNA matches it firmly. For some rows the clone size is stated as once, few or many, or as a class when expanded; others skip it.

-	-	TRBV6-5	TRBJ2-1	CASSYFPDRKNEQFF	TGTGCCAGCAGTTACTTCCCGGACAGAAAGAATGAGCAGTTCTTC
-	-	TRBV28	TRBJ1-1	CASSFSTAADRAFF	TGTGCCAGCAGTTTTTCTACGGCGGCTGATCGAGCTTTCTTT
TRBD1	once	TRBV9	TRBJ1-3	CASSSPGQGFGNTIYF	TGTGCCAGCAGCTCACCGGGACAGGGGTTTGGAAACACCATATATTTT
-	-	TRBV3-1/TRBV3-2	TRBJ2-5	CASSQARGGLATVQETQYF	TGTGCCAGCAGCCAAGCCCGAGGGGGACTCGCAACAGTCCAAGAGACCCAGTACTTC
TRBD2	-	TRBV7-2	TRBJ2-1	CASSSLAGMEFF	TGTGCCAGCAGCTCGTTAGCGGGAATGGAGTTCTTC
-	-	TRBV7-9	TRBJ1-4	CASSLGIGMREKLFF	TGTGCCAGCAGCTTAGGGATCGGCATGAGGGAAAAACTGTTTTTT
-	-	TRBV7-9	TRBJ2-1	CASSLPLREQFF	TGTGCCAGCAGCTTACCCCTTCGAGAGCAGTTCTTC
-	-	TRBV3-1/TRBV3-2	TRBJ1-5	CASSQDYGSQPQHF	TGTGCCAGCAGCCAAGATTATGGCTCCCAGCCCCAGCATTTT
TRBD2	-	TRBV5-1	TRBJ2-3	CASSARTSGSTDTQYF	TGCGCCAGCAGCGCCCGGACTAGCGGATCCACAGATACGCAGTATTTT
-	few	TRBV14	TRBJ2-7	CASSQDRARAFLEQYF	TGTGCCAGCAGCCAAGATCGGGCTAGAGCCTTTCTCGAGCAGTACTTC
TRBD1	-	TRBV6-5	TRBJ1-6	CASTDRGVSPLHF	TGTGCCAGCACCGACAGGGGAGTCTCACCCCTCCACTTT
TRBD1	few	TRBV19	TRBJ1-2	CASRRTGINYGYTF	TGTGCCAGTAGGCGGACAGGTATTAACTATGGCTACACCTTC
TRBD2	-	TRBV4-3	TRBJ2-1	CASSQLGGLAYNEQFF	TGCGCCAGCAGCCAACTTGGCGGACTAGCTTACAATGAGCAGTTCTTC
-	-	TRBV3-1/TRBV3-2	TRBJ2-7	CASSQDRPSYPYEQYF	TGTGCCAGCAGCCAAGATCGGCCTAGCTATCCCTACGAGCAGTACTTC
-	-	TRBV14	TRBJ2-1	CASSEVLSSYNEQFF	TGTGCCAGCAGTGAAGTCCTTAGCTCCTACAATGAGCAGTTCTTC
-	few	TRBV4-2	TRBJ2-5	CASSHGAGETQYF	TGTGCCAGCAGCCATGGAGCGGGAGAGACCCAGTACTTC
-	-	TRBV2	TRBJ2-5	CASNALEGETQYF	TGTGCCAGCAACGCGCTAGAGGGAGAGACCCAGTACTTC
-	-	TRBV29-1	TRBJ1-5	CSVVSGLEGQPQHF	TGCAGCGTTGTATCGGGATTAGAGGGACAGCCCCAGCATTTT
TRBD2	-	TRBV7-2	TRBJ2-3	CASSITLGGAGVADTQYF	TGTGCCAGCAGCATAACTCTCGGGGGGGCGGGAGTAGCAGATACGCAGTATTTT
-	-	TRBV6-5	TRBJ1-1	CASSRDLVLQAFF	TGTGCCAGCAGCAGAGACCTGGTTCTTCAAGCTTTCTTT
TRBD2	-	TRBV19	TRBJ2-1	CASSTLAGSQGEQFF	TGTGCCAGTAGTACCTTAGCGGGGTCCCAAGGTGAGCAGTTCTTC
-	-	TRBV29-1	TRBJ2-2	CSATGTDTGELFF	TGCAGCGCCACCGGGACGGACACCGGGGAGCTGTTTTTT
-	-	TRBV9	TRBJ2-5	CARGGGGNQETQYF	TGTGCCCGCGGAGGGGGGGGCAACCAAGAGACCCAGTACTTC
-	-	TRBV15	TRBJ2-5	CATSRAPLAVQETQYF	TGTGCCACCAGCAGAGCTCCCCTGGCAGTCCAAGAGACCCAGTACTTC
TRBD1	once	TRBV7-6	TRBJ1-1	CASSLVPPDRAMNTEAFF	TGTGCCAGCAGCTTAGTCCCTCCGGACAGGGCAATGAACACTGAAGCTTTCTTT
-	-	TRBV5-1	TRBJ1-3	CASSLGYRENTIYF	TGCGCCAGCAGCCTAGGGTATAGAGAAAACACCATATATTTT
TRBD2	-	TRBV7-3	TRBJ2-1	CAGSLSGGSYNEQFF	TGTGCCGGCAGCTTAAGCGGGGGCTCTTACAATGAGCAGTTCTTC
-	-	TRBV25-1	TRBJ1-2	CASRGNSYGYTF	TGTGCCAGCAGAGGGAATAGCTATGGCTACACCTTC
-	-	TRBV9	TRBJ1-2	CASSPRGRAGTWGGYTF	TGTGCCAGCAGTCCTCGGGGCAGGGCTGGAACATGGGGTGGCTACACCTTC
-	-	TRBV19	TRBJ2-5	CASSKQGQETQYF	TGTGCCAGTAGTAAACAGGGACAAGAGACCCAGTACTTC
-	-	TRBV10-2	TRBJ2-7	CASSERAMAYEQYF	TGCGCCAGCAGTGAGCGGGCTATGGCCTACGAGCAGTACTTC
TRBD1	-	TRBV6-5	TRBJ2-1	CASSDRGWYEQFF	TGTGCCAGCAGCGACAGGGGATGGTATGAGCAGTTCTTC
TRBD1	-	TRBV5-1	TRBJ1-2	CASSSGTGGLGYTF	TGCGCCAGCAGCTCCGGGACAGGGGGCCTTGGCTACACCTTC
-	-	TRBV5-1	TRBJ2-7	CASRTGQVPYEQYF	TGCGCCAGCAGGACGGGACAAGTCCCCTACGAGCAGTACTTC
-	few	TRBV4-3	TRBJ2-1	CASSRGTASYNEQFF	TGCGCCAGCAGCCGGGGGACGGCCTCCTACAATGAGCAGTTCTTC
-	-	TRBV6-4	TRBJ2-7	CASSEKRPVVYEQYF	TGTGCCAGCAGCGAGAAACGACCGGTTGTCTACGAGCAGTACTTC
-	once	TRBV3-1/TRBV3-2	TRBJ2-2	CASSPRGANTGELFF	TGTGCCAGCAGTCCCAGAGGGGCAAACACCGGGGAGCTGTTTTTT
-	-	TRBV29-1	TRBJ1-4	CSVVGQPNEKLFF	TGCAGCGTTGTTGGACAGCCTAATGAAAAACTGTTTTTT
TRBD1	-	TRBV7-2	TRBJ1-5	CASRATGGGQPQHF	TGTGCCAGCAGAGCAACAGGGGGCGGTCAGCCCCAGCATTTT
-	-	TRBV11-2	TRBJ1-2	CASSPGQLNYGYTF	TGTGCCAGCAGCCCCGGCCAGCTTAACTATGGCTACACCTTC
TRBD1	-	TRBV7-9	TRBJ1-2	CASSLTAGTGNYGYTF	TGTGCCAGCAGCCTAACTGCCGGGACAGGAAACTATGGCTACACCTTC
-	once	TRBV12-3/TRBV12-4	TRBJ1-1	CASSLQYRTEAFF	TGTGCCAGCAGTTTACAGTACAGGACTGAAGCTTTCTTT
-	-	TRBV6-4	TRBJ2-1	CARARCRGLYNEQFF	TGTGCCAGGGCCCGGTGCAGGGGTCTCTACAATGAGCAGTTCTTC
-	-	TRBV10-2	TRBJ2-7	CASTPRGPEQYF	TGCGCCAGCACCCCGAGGGGCCCCGAGCAGTACTTC
-	once	TRBV25-1	TRBJ1-4	CASSEGGRVEKLFF	TGTGCCAGCAGTGAAGGCGGCAGGGTGGAAAAACTGTTTTTT
-	medium-sized	TRBV20-1	TRBJ2-1	CSAVENEQFF	TGCAGTGCTGTGGAAAATGAGCAGTTCTTC
-	once	TRBV19	TRBJ2-5	CASSAGVRKGQETQYF	TGTGCCAGTAGTGCCGGGGTGCGCAAAGGCCAAGAGACCCAGTACTTC
TRBD1	-	TRBV29-1	TRBJ1-5	CSVGDRDKPQHF	TGCAGCGTTGGGGACAGGGATAAGCCCCAGCATTTT
-	-	TRBV9	TRBJ1-1	CASSVASGRSEAFF	TGTGCCAGCAGCGTAGCATCAGGGAGGTCTGAAGCTTTCTTT
TRBD2	-	TRBV19	TRBJ2-7	CASSISRAGDSYEQYF	TGTGCCAGTAGTATTTCAAGAGCGGGAGACTCCTACGAGCAGTACTTC
TRBD2	-	TRBV5-1	TRBJ2-7	CASSSPSASGTYEQYF	TGCGCCAGCAGCTCGCCCTCGGCTAGCGGAACCTACGAGCAGTACTTC
-	-	TRBV2	TRBJ1-6	CASSGQGWNSPLHF	TGTGCCAGCAGCGGTCAGGGCTGGAATTCACCCCTCCACTTT
-	-	TRBV5-1	TRBJ2-2	CASSAGPAEYTGELFF	TGCGCCAGCAGCGCGGGCCCTGCGGAGTACACCGGGGAGCTGTTTTTT
-	-	TRBV9	TRBJ2-7	CASSVAGGAGYEQYF	TGTGCCAGCAGCGTAGCCGGTGGTGCGGGGTACGAGCAGTACTTC